Presented here are 25 T cell receptor beta chains from one specimen sequenced in a study of T cell responses to AZD1222 COVID-19 vaccine. Clones were read by immunoSEQ multiplex PCR, and TCRdb kept only the in-frame ones, dropping some. The repertoire holds 100,000 or so clones, approximately 89% seen once, with 44% in the top ten. The sequenced sample was peripheral blood, obtained 28 days after the second AZD1222 dose. The origin of the receptors is an adult who received the AZD1222 COVID-19 vaccine.

The CDR3 DNA reads as TGTGCCAGCCGAGGGGTTACTGAAGCTTTCTTT. Translated: CASRGVTEAFF. The rearrangement joins TRBV12-1 to TRBJ1-1. TRBV12-1 constitutes a pseudogene. The CDR3 loop spans 11 amino acids.

This clone was observed a single time. The chain has TRBV5-1 and TRBJ2-3; maybe TRBD2 (6 bases). The CDR3 has 15 amino acids. Germline V gives CDR1 SGHRS, CDR2 YFSETQ. V was cut by 2 bases and J by 1 base, with 11 bases left in between. The CDR3 spells CASSFGGSGTDTQYF. CDR3 nucleotides: TGCGCCAGCAGCTTTGGGGGGAGTGGCACAGATACGCAGTATTTT.

The chain has TRBV15 and TRBJ2-1, with a weak D call TRBD2 (6 bases). The ends were cut back, 5 bases at V and 6 bases at J, with 14 bases in the middle. The CDR3 contains 14 residues. Germline values: CDR1 LNHNV, CDR2 YYDKDF (reference sequence). CDR3 loop: CATSPGLRPNEQFF. CDR3 DNA: TGTGCCACCAGCCCGGGACTGCGGCCCAATGAGCAGTTCTTC.

The chain combines TRBV5-1 with TRBJ2-7, with TRBD2 matching over 11 bases. With 0 bases clipped from V and 0 bases from J, the junction kept 2 bases outside the gene matches. Germline assignment: CDR1 SGHRS and CDR2 YFSETQ. The CDR3 has 16 amino acids. In DNA, the CDR3 is TGCGCCAGCAGCTTGGATACTAGCGGGAGCTCCTACGAGCAGTACTTC. It encodes CASSLDTSGSSYEQYF.

The rearrangement joins TRBV18 to TRBJ2-7; TRBD2 matches 9 bases. Germline-derived CDR1 and CDR2 are KGHSH and LQKENI. The CDR3 sequence is 14 residues long. Germline trimming cut 2 bases from V and 5 bases from J; bases unmatched to any gene: 4. The CDR3 loop reads CASSPTLAGDEQYF. Here the CDR3 DNA reads TGTGCCAGCTCACCAACCTTAGCGGGAGACGAGCAGTACTTC.

The chain is built from TRBV27 and TRBJ1-6; possible D gene TRBD1, 5 bases. CDR3 length: 15 residues. Germline CDR1 is MNHEY and CDR2 is SMNVEV (reference sequence). Trimming pared 4 bases from V and 10 bases from J, leaving 17 bases between. CDR3 protein: CASSWGGDFRSPLHF. The CDR3 coding sequence is TGTGCCAGCAGTTGGGGGGGGGACTTCAGATCACCCCTCCACTTT.

The chain has TRBV7-6 and TRBJ1-3; D gene uncertain. V lost 1 base and J lost 4, with 14 bases in between. CDR3 size: 16 residues. Germline lookup yields CDR1 SGHVS and CDR2 FNYEAQ. The CDR3 spells CASSLGGSLLGNTIYF. The CDR3 bases are TGTGCCAGCAGCTTAGGAGGTTCACTTTTGGGAAACACCATATATTTT.

The chain recombines TRBV6-5 with TRBJ2-7; 8 positions agree with TRBD2. The J segment lost 6 bases and the V segment lost 7 bases, leaving 8 bases of the junction unmatched. This CDR3 has 13 residues. Looked up from germline, CDR1 is MNHEY and CDR2 is SVGAGI. The CDR3 DNA follows: TGTGCCAGCAAAAACGGGAGGGCGGGCGAGCAGTACTTC. Translating it yields CASKNGRAGEQYF.

The genes are TRBV28 and TRBJ1-2; the D is unclear. Germline loops: CDR1 MDHEN, CDR2 SYDVKM. Between the trimmed V and J ends, which lost 3 bases and 4 bases, there was a span of 9 bases. The CDR3 contains 13 residues. The CDR3: CASSFEGGYGYTF. In DNA, the CDR3 is TGTGCCAGCAGTTTTGAGGGCGGCTATGGCTACACCTTC.

The chain uses TRBV5-1 and TRBJ2-2; 8 bases are a match to TRBD2. Trimming removed 5 bases from V and 6 bases from J; junction bases left unmatched: 6. Germline V gene lookup returns CDR1 SGHRS and CDR2 YFSETQ. The CDR3 totals 14 residues. The CDR3 is CASRPWTSPGELFF. The CDR3 DNA follows: TGCGCCAGCAGACCTTGGACTAGCCCCGGGGAGCTGTTTTTT.

V and J are TRBV7-9 and TRBJ1-5, with D possibly matching TRBD1 (5 bases). Germline loops: CDR1 SEHNR, CDR2 FQNEAQ (reference sequence). The CDR3 loop spans 14 amino acids. Trimming cost V 0 bases and J 6 bases, with 9 bases left between them. CDR3 amino acids: CASSLATGGQPQHF. CDR3 DNA sequence: TGTGCCAGCAGCTTAGCAACGGGGGGTCAGCCCCAGCATTTT.

The rearrangement joins TRBV27 to TRBJ2-7; 10 bases map to TRBD2. The CDR3 consists of 14 residues. The V and J ends lost 5 bases and 6 bases, in that order; junction bases with no gene match: 7. Looked up from germline, CDR1 is MNHEY and CDR2 is SMNVEV (reference sequence). This CDR3 reads CASSRLAGEGEQYF. The CDR3 nucleotides read TGTGCCAGCAGTCGCCTAGCGGGAGAAGGCGAGCAGTACTTC.

About this clone: Additional DNA sequences in this sample encode the identical CDR3. This chain joins TRBV5-4 and TRBJ2-1, with D perhaps TRBD1 or TRBD2 (6 bases each). There are 15 residues in the CDR3. The V gene lost 2 bases and the J gene lost 0 bases, with 9 bases spanning the gap. From germline, CDR1 is SGHNT and CDR2 YYREEE (reference sequence). The CDR3 coding sequence is TGTGCCAGCAGCTTAGGGGGGAGCTCCTACAATGAGCAGTTCTTC. It codes for CASSLGGSSYNEQFF.

This chain uses TRBV3-1 (or the pseudogene TRBV3-2) with TRBJ1-2, with D unresolved. V lost 1 base to trimming and J lost 8 bases, with 8 bases between them. The CDR3 is made up of 12 amino acids. CDR1 is LGHDT and CDR2 is YNNKEL in the germline V gene (reference sequence). The CDR3 DNA is TGTGCCAGCAGCCAAGCTCAGGCCGGCTACACCTTC. This codes for CASSQAQAGYTF.

To note about this clone: A junction boundary mismatches the germline segment, possibly from a read error. The rearrangement links TRBV27 to TRBJ2-7; D perhaps matches TRBD1 (5 bases). The CDR3 loop spans 15 amino acids. In germline, CDR1 is MNHEY, CDR2 SMNVEV (reference sequence). CDR3 DNA: TGTGCCAGCAGCTTATCTGGCAGGGTTGGTGACGAGCAGTACTTC. Its protein is CASSLSGRVGDEQYF.

The gene calls are TRBV6-2 or TRBV6-3 and TRBJ2-7; possible D gene TRBD1, 6 bases. Germline V gene lookup returns CDR1 MNHEY and CDR2 SVGEGT. The ends were cut back, 5 bases at V and 2 bases at J, with 13 bases in the middle. The CDR3 spans 14 residues. The CDR3 DNA reads as TGTGCCAGCAGTAACCACAGGGTGCCCTACGAGCAGTACTTC. As protein: CASSNHRVPYEQYF.

The chain is built from TRBV20-1 and TRBJ1-5; 7 bases match TRBD1. Germline V gives CDR1 DFQATT, CDR2 SNEGSKA (reference sequence). The CDR3 runs 14 residues. J lost 6 bases, V lost 3 bases, and 8 bases had no gene match. CDR3 residues: CSASQGTDRQPQHF. As DNA, the CDR3 is TGCAGTGCTAGTCAGGGGACAGATCGTCAGCCCCAGCATTTT.

This rearrangement joins TRBV6-5 to TRBJ1-4; weak D call: TRBD1 (6 bases). Per germline, CDR1 MNHEY and CDR2 SVGAGI. The V end lost 2 bases, the J end lost 7 bases, and 11 bases lay between the germline ends. The CDR3 has 14 amino acids. Here the CDR3 DNA reads TGTGCCAGCAGTTACCAATCAGGGGTTGAAAAACTGTTTTTT. Protein: CASSYQSGVEKLFF.

The chain is built from TRBV27 and TRBJ2-7; 10 positions agree with TRBD2. CDR1 is MNHEY and CDR2 is SMNVEV in the germline V gene (reference sequence). V gave up 3 bases and J gave up 6 bases; unmatched junction bases: 2. The CDR3 is 13 amino acids. CDR3 sequence reads: CASSLRTSGEQYF. CDR3 in DNA: TGTGCCAGCAGTTTGCGGACTAGCGGCGAGCAGTACTTC.

The table lists this clone with a count of one. This chain connects TRBV3-1 (or the pseudogene TRBV3-2) to TRBJ1-4, with a tentative D call TRBD1 (5 bases). There are 16 residues in the CDR3. Germline V CDR1 and CDR2: LGHDT, YNNKEL (reference sequence). Trimming shortened V by 1 base and J by 4 bases, and 13 bases separated the two germline ends. CDR3 nucleotide sequence: TGTGCCAGCAGCCAAGGGACACTGATGGATAATGAAAAACTGTTTTTT. It specifies CASSQGTLMDNEKLFF.

The V call is TRBV5-6, the J call TRBJ2-7, with 13 bases matching TRBD2. CDR3 size: 16 residues. Trimming at V came to 0 bases and at J to 5 bases, leaving 5 bases not matched to a gene. Germline V gene sequence: CDR1 SGHDT, CDR2 YYEEEE. CDR3: CASSLARLAGGNEQYF. The DNA for the CDR3 is TGTGCCAGCAGCTTGGCAAGACTAGCGGGAGGTAACGAGCAGTACTTC.

The genes are TRBV20-1 and TRBJ2-7, with D hard to call. Germline V gene sequence: CDR1 DFQATT, CDR2 SNEGSKA (reference sequence). V gave up 4 bases and J gave up 4 bases, with 8 bases separating them. The CDR3 runs 11 residues. CDR3: CSANSPYEQYF. In nucleotides, the CDR3 is TGCAGTGCTAATAGTCCATACGAGCAGTACTTC.

Only one count was recorded for this clone. V is TRBV14 and J is TRBJ2-3; no clear D. V was trimmed by 1 base and J by 2 bases, leaving 13 bases between them. The V gene's germline CDR1 is SGHDN and CDR2 FVKESK. CDR3 length equals 16 residues. The CDR3 protein is CASSQVKQLSTDTQYF. The CDR3 nucleotides are TGTGCCAGCAGCCAAGTTAAACAGCTATCCACAGATACGCAGTATTTT.

The chain combines TRBV9 with TRBJ2-1; TRBD2 might be the D (6 bases). CDR1 is SGDLS and CDR2 is YYNGEE in the germline V gene. The CDR3 is 15 amino acids. Trimming took off 3 bases at V and 8 bases at J, with 18 bases between the two ends. The CDR3: CASSASSVGGDEQFF. CDR3 DNA: TGTGCCAGCAGCGCCTCTAGCGTTGGAGGCGATGAGCAGTTCTTC.

This clone occurred a few times. CDR3 sequence reads: CASTYSRLTQYF. The CDR3 DNA reads as TGTGCCAGCACCTACTCTCGGTTGACCCAGTACTTC. This sequence joins TRBV6-5 and TRBJ2-5; no definite D call. The CDR3 runs 12 residues. Germline CDR1 MNHEY, CDR2 SVGAGI. The ends were cut back, 7 bases at V and 7 bases at J, with 13 bases in the middle.